These T cell receptor beta chains were read from a single sample in a study of T cell repertoires in cytomegalovirus infection. MiXCR was run by TCRdb on the reads, yielding one entry per CDR3 protein. The data hold under 850,000 distinct CDR3 sequences, with around 35% observed a single time. These receptors' antigens are unknown. Sequenced here: cultured PBMCs, sampled from culture after CMV antigen stimulation. The receptors stem from a human donor in good health (CMV status not recorded). Some clones in this sample may be carry-over from other donors' samples. The CDR3 runs from the conserved cysteine through the conserved F or W. D genes are given only for firm matches. Expanded clones are given a class, and other clones once, few, many or no size at all.

>TRBJ2-1|TRBD2|-|TRBV11-2|17
TGTGCCAGCAGCTTATACTCTGCGGGGGGGAGCTCCAATGAGCAGTTCTTC
CASSLYSAGGSSNEQFF
>TRBJ1-2|-|-|TRBV5-6|12
TGTGCCAGCAGCACGGGACACTATGGCTACACCTTC
CASSTGHYGYTF
>TRBJ1-5|-|-|TRBV19|15
TGTGCCAGTACGCCAGTAGGGGGAGGCGATCAGCCCCAGCATTTT
CASTPVGGGDQPQHF
>TRBJ1-6|TRBD1|few|TRBV4-2|16
TGTGCCAGCAGCCAGGCTCTTCGGGACAGTAGTTCACCCCTCCACTTT
CASSQALRDSSSPLHF
>TRBJ1-1|TRBD1|few|TRBV2|14
TGTGCCAGCAGGGACAGGGCTATGAACACTGAAGCTTTCTTT
CASRDRAMNTEAFF
>TRBJ2-1|TRBD1|few|TRBV28|15
TGTGCCAGCAGTTTGCCGGGACAGGTCTACAATGAGCAGTTCTTC
CASSLPGQVYNEQFF
>TRBJ2-1|TRBD2|-|TRBV7-7|16
TGTGCCAGCAGCTTAGGGACTAGCGGGCCCCACAATGAGCAGTTCTTC
CASSLGTSGPHNEQFF
>TRBJ1-1|-|-|TRBV7-8|12
TGTGCCAGCAGCTTGGGGGGGGGGGCGGCTTTCTTT
CASSLGGGAAFF
>TRBJ2-3|TRBD2|-|TRBV27|18
TGTGCCAGCAGTTTTGCCGGCCTAGCGGGGGGCTACACAGATACGCAGTATTTT
CASSFAGLAGGYTDTQYF
>TRBJ2-7|TRBD1|few|TRBV7-2|15
TGTGCCAGCAGCCGACAGGGGTTTGGGTCCTACGAGCAGTACTTC
CASSRQGFGSYEQYF
>TRBJ1-6|-|many|TRBV7-2|14
TGTGCCAGCAGCTTAGGATTGGACTCTTCACCCCTCCACTTT
CASSLGLDSSPLHF
>TRBJ1-1|-|many|TRBV6-1|14
TGTGCCAGCAACGGGGGGGTCATGAACACTGAAGCTTTCTTT
CASNGGVMNTEAFF
>TRBJ1-3|-|-|TRBV9|15
TGTGCCAGCAGCGTAGGACCTGTCGCTGGAAACACCATATATTTT
CASSVGPVAGNTIYF
>TRBJ1-6|TRBD1|many|TRBV7-2|15
TGTGCCAGCAGCTCGGACAGGGGCAATTCTTCTCCCCTCCACTTT
CASSSDRGNSSPLHF
>TRBJ2-7|TRBD1|-|TRBV5-4|14
TGTGCCAGCAGCACAGGGACAGGGGTGGACGAGCAGTACTTC
CASSTGTGVDEQYF
>TRBJ2-5|-|-|TRBV7-2|13
TGTGCCAGCAGCCCGGGAAGCGGTGAGACCCAGTACTTC
CASSPGSGETQYF
>TRBJ1-2|TRBD1|many|TRBV7-2|13
TGTGCCAGCAGCCACGGACAGGGGCGAGGCTACACCTTC
CASSHGQGRGYTF
>TRBJ2-2|-|-|TRBV10-3|12
TGTACCATCGGAGCGAACACCGGGGAGCTGTTTTTT
CTIGANTGELFF
>TRBJ2-3|TRBD1|few|TRBV9|16
TGTGCCAGCAGCGTAGAAGGGACAGGGGTCACAGATACGCAGTATTTT
CASSVEGTGVTDTQYF
>TRBJ1-1|-|-|TRBV20-1|12
TGCAGTGCTAGTCGATTGAACACTGAAGCTTTCTTT
CSASRLNTEAFF
>TRBJ2-6|-|-|TRBV4-1|19
TGCGCCAGCAGCCAGCCCCCCGGGACGGGTAACTCTGGGGCCAACGTCCTGACTTTC
CASSQPPGTGNSGANVLTF
>TRBJ2-7|-|-|TRBV3-1|12
TGTGCCAGCAAGGGCCAGCCCTACGAGCAGTACTTC
CASKGQPYEQYF
>TRBJ2-1|-|-|TRBV7-2|14
TGTGCCAGCAGCCTCACCCCCCAGTACAATGAGCAGTTCTTC
CASSLTPQYNEQFF
>TRBJ2-7|TRBD2|-|TRBV7-6|12
TGTGCCAGAGCGGGAGACTACTACGAGCAGTACTTC
CARAGDYYEQYF